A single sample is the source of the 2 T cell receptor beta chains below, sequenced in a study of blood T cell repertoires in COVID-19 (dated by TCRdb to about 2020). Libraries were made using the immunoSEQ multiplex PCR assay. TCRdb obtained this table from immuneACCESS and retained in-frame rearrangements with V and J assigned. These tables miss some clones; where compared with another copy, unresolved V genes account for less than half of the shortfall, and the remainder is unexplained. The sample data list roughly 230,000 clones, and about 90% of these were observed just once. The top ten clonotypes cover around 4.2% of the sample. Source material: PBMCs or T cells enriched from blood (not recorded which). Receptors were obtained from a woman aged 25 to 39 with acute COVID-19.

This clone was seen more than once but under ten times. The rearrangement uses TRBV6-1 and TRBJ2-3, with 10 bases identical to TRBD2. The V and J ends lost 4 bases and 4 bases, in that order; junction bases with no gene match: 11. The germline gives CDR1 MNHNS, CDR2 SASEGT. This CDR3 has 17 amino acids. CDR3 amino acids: CASSGYPSSGGSDTQYF. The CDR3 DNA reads TGTGCCAGCAGTGGGTACCCGTCTAGCGGGGGTTCAGATACGCAGTATTTT.

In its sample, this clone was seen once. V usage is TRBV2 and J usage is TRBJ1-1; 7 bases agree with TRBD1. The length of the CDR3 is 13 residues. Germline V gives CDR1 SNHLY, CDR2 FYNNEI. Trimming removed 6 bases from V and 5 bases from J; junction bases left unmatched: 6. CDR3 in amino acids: CASSDRVRTEAFF. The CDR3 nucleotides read TGTGCCAGCAGCGACAGGGTAAGAACTGAAGCTTTCTTT.